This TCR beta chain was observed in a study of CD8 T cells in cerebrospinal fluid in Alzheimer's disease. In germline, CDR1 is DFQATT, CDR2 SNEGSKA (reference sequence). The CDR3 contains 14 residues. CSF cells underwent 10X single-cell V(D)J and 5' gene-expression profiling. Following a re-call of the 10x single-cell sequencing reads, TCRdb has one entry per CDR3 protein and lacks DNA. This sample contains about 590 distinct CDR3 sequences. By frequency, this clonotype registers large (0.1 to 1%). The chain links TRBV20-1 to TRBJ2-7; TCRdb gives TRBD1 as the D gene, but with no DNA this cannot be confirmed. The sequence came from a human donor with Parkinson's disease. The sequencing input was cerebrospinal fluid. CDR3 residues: CSARDGDRAYEQYF.